The present T cell receptor (beta chain) was sequenced within a study of cytomegalovirus exposure and HLA in healthy donors. Whole-study findings and limits: In an earlier analysis, productive rearrangement rates for most beta V segments clustered near 87% or 30%. Prediction of most subjects' HLA-A and HLA-B alleles by TCR beta sequences was reportedly accurate. It was likely that a cluster of highly shared sequence variants was a sequencing artifact.

Primers included in the PCR were 60 Vbeta and 13 Jbeta primers. The data were produced by immunoSEQ multiplex PCR, yet TCRdb's version contains in-frame clones alone and is incomplete. The sample carries fewer than 150,000 clones, approximately 80% recorded once. As regards this clone: As yet, its antigen is unknown.

Germline V gene sequence: CDR1 LNHDA, CDR2 SQIVND (reference sequence). The CDR3 sequence is 14 residues long. V was clipped by 4 bases and J by 12 bases, with 21 bases between them. This chain joins TRBV19 and TRBJ1-2; TRBD1 is a possible D gene (5 bases). The sequence came from a man aged 50 or older in good health and CMV-seropositive. Sequenced sample: PBMCs. The CDR3 loop reads CASSSQRAREGNTF. The CDR3 DNA follows: TGTGCCAGTAGTAGTCAGCGGGCCAGGGAGGGGAACACCTTC. The full variable domain, with the rest looked up from reference TRBV19 and TRBJ1-2, is DGGITQSPKYLFRKEGQNVTLSCEQNLNHDAMYWYRQDPGQGLRLIYYSQIVNDFQKGDIAEGYSVSREKKESFPLTVTSAQKNPTAFYLCASSSQRAREGNTFGSGTRLTVV.